The 15 T cell receptor beta chains in this list originate from one sample, sequenced in a study of identical twins. MiXCR, run by TCRdb on the 5' RACE reads, gives a single entry per CDR3 protein. This sample has some 660,000 distinct CDR3 sequences, with 8.6% found just once. Another study also made use of these data, one on yellow fever vaccine responses in identical twins.

Specimen: PBMCs. All receptors come from a woman younger than 30 in good health.

In this sample, this clonotype turned up a few times. The chain recombines TRBV6-2 or TRBV6-3 with TRBJ2-1; 7 bases match TRBD1. Germline CDR1 is MNHEY and CDR2 is SVGEGT. CDR3 length: 17 residues. The J segment lost 4 bases and the V segment lost 7 bases, leaving 16 bases of the junction unmatched. The CDR3 sequence is CASTTPRQGPFYNEQFF. The CDR3 DNA reads as TGTGCCAGCACCACGCCTAGACAGGGCCCTTTTTACAATGAGCAGTTCTTC.

This clonotype occurred a few times. The CDR3 spells CASSFFTGGSWDDTQYF. DNA of the CDR3: TGCGCCAGCAGCTTCTTCACAGGGGGGAGCTGGGACGATACGCAGTATTTT. The rearrangement uses TRBV5-1 and TRBJ2-3; 8 nucleotides align to TRBD1. This CDR3 region has 17 residues. The junction had 14 bases not matched to a gene; V was cut back by 2 bases and J by 6 bases. Germline V CDR1 and CDR2: SGHRS, YFSETQ.

This clonotype has just a few counts. The chain joins TRBV2 to TRBJ2-1, with 7 bases fitting TRBD2. The V segment lost 2 bases and the J segment 3 bases; nucleotides outside the gene matches: 13. The germline CDR1 and CDR2 sequences are SNHLY and FYNNEI. This CDR3 is built from 18 residues. DNA of the CDR3: TGTGCCAGCAGTGAAAGTGGTTTAGGACTAGTAGTCTACAATGAGCAGTTCTTC. It specifies CASSESGLGLVVYNEQFF.

The sample holds many counts of this clonotype. The CDR3 DNA reads TGCAGTGCTAGAGATCTAGCGGGAAGGAGGGAGACCCAGTACTTC. This sequence encodes CSARDLAGRRETQYF. The V call is TRBV20-1, the J call TRBJ2-5, with TRBD2 identical over 9 bases. This CDR3 is 15 amino acids long. The germline V gene encodes CDR1 DFQATT and CDR2 SNEGSKA (reference sequence). V shed 0 bases, J shed 5 bases, and the junction held 7 bases outside the gene matches.

This clonotype has at least ten counts. The chain links TRBV12-3 or TRBV12-4 to TRBJ2-5; 9 bases are shared with TRBD2. The trim removed 5 bases at V and 6 bases at J, leaving 10 bases unmatched. The CDR3 totals 15 residues. CDR3 bases: TGTGCCAGCAGTCCAAGGGCTAGCGGGATGAAGACCCAGTACTTC. Translated, it gives CASSPRASGMKTQYF.

Only a few counts were recorded for this clonotype. The chain joins TRBV27 to TRBJ2-3; D call uncertain. CDR3 length: 11 amino acids. Per germline, CDR1 MNHEY and CDR2 SMNVEV (reference sequence). With 4 bases removed from V and 14 bases from J, the gap between germline ends came to 13 bases. The CDR3 region has the DNA TGTGCCAGCAGTTGCAGGACCCCTCGGTATTTT. Its protein is CASSCRTPRYF.

This clonotype was counted between two and nine times. The chain carries TRBV28 and TRBJ1-1; D gene uncertain. The CDR3 contains 14 residues. Germline CDR1 and CDR2: MDHEN and SYDVKM. The V gene lost 7 bases and the J gene lost 1 base, with 13 bases spanning the gap. This CDR3 is CASKNQDSNTEAFF. The CDR3 bases are TGTGCCAGCAAAAACCAGGACTCGAACACTGAAGCTTTCTTT.

V is TRBV20-1 and J is TRBJ2-2; D perhaps matches TRBD1 (6 bases). V shed 6 bases and J shed 2 bases, with 16 bases lying between them. Germline-derived CDR1 and CDR2 are DFQATT and SNEGSKA (reference sequence). The CDR3 is made up of 15 amino acids. Written as DNA, the CDR3 is TGCAGTGCCTTCACAGGGTTTATCAACACCGGGGAGCTGTTTTTT. Protein sequence: CSAFTGFINTGELFF.

This clonotype was detected a few times. V gene TRBV20-1 combines with J gene TRBJ2-7, with 7 bases fitting TRBD2. CDR3 size: 13 residues. Trimming removed 3 bases from V and 0 bases from J; junction bases left unmatched: 2. Per germline, CDR1 DFQATT and CDR2 SNEGSKA (reference sequence). CDR3 sequence: CSASGTNSYEQYF. The CDR3 DNA reads TGCAGTGCTAGCGGGACTAACTCCTACGAGCAGTACTTC.

The rearrangement joins TRBV9 to TRBJ2-7; TRBD1 matches 7 bases. V lost 1 base and J lost 0; bases outside the gene matches: 1. From germline, CDR1 is SGDLS and CDR2 YYNGEE. CDR3 length: 14 residues. As DNA, the CDR3 is TGTGCCAGCAGCGTATCAGGGGGCTCCTACGAGCAGTACTTC. It is translated as CASSVSGGSYEQYF.

V gene TRBV5-1 combines with J gene TRBJ2-5; perhaps TRBD1 as D (6 bases). The V and J ends lost 0 bases and 1 base respectively, with 13 bases between them. The CDR3 consists of 16 residues. CDR1 and CDR2 (germline): SGHRS, YFSETQ. The CDR3 nucleotides read TGCGCCAGCAGCTTGGGAGCTGGACAGCTCCAAGAGACCCAGTACTTC. Translating gives CASSLGAGQLQETQYF.

This clonotype came up a few times. The chain combines TRBV12-3 or TRBV12-4 with TRBJ2-3; 10 bases line up with TRBD2. V shed 1 base and J 4 bases; nucleotides not matched to a gene: 5. The CDR3 is 16 amino acids. CDR3 DNA: TGTGCCAGCAGTTTAGGGGGGACTAGCGCCCCAGATACGCAGTATTTT. Translated: CASSLGGTSAPDTQYF.

This clonotype was seen more than once but under ten times. One end of the junction varies from germline; a read error may be responsible. The rearrangement uses TRBV12-3 or TRBV12-4 and TRBJ2-1, with 10 bases fitting TRBD2. This CDR3 has 19 residues. The CDR3 reads CACSSPRWTSGSFYNEQFF. The CDR3 nucleotides read TGTGCCTGCAGTTCCCCCCGCTGGACTAGCGGCTCTTTCTACAATGAGCAGTTCTTC.

This clonotype was counted many times. The rearrangement uses TRBV12-3 or TRBV12-4 and TRBJ2-6, with D unresolved. The V and J ends lost 6 bases and 0 bases respectively, with 15 bases between them. CDR3 length: 17 amino acids. This CDR3 reads CASSDIILSSGANVLTF. The CDR3 region has the DNA TGTGCCAGCAGCGACATTATCCTTTCCTCTGGGGCCAACGTCCTGACTTTC.

J is TRBJ2-3 and V is TRBV25-1; no clear D. The V gene lost 2 bases and the J gene lost 3 bases, with 9 bases spanning the gap. Per germline, CDR1 MGHDK and CDR2 SYGVNS. This CDR3 comprises 14 residues. CDR3 DNA: TGTGCCAGCAGTGAACAGGATGGTACAGATACGCAGTATTTT. Translation: CASSEQDGTDTQYF.